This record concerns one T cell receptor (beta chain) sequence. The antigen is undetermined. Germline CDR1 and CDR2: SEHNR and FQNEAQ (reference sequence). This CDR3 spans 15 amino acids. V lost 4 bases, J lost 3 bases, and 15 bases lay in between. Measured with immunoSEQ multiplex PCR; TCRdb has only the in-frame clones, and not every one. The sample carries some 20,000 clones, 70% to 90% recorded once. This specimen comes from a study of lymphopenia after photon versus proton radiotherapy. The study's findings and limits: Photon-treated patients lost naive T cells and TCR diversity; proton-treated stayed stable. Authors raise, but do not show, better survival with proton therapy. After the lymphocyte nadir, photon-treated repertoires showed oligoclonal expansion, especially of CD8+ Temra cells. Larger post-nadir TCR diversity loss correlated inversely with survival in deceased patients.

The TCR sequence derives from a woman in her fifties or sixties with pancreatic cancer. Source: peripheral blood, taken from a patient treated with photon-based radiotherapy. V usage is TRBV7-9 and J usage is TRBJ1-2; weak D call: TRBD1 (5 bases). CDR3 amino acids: CASSSRDRPHYGYTF. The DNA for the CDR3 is TGTGCCAGCAGCTCCCGGGACCGGCCCCACTATGGCTACACCTTC.